The clone carrying this T cell receptor (beta chain) showed up just a few times. This sample is part of a study of blood T cells in healthy people across ages. The V segment lost 2 bases and the J segment 3 bases; nucleotides outside the gene matches: 19. This CDR3 has 19 residues. CDR1 is KGHSH and CDR2 is LQKENI in the germline V gene. Caucasian individuals from Russia who were healthy and aged roughly 6 to 95 acted as donors. At least 5.5 micrograms of total RNA were extracted per sample. It was with a sample-barcoded 5' primer and a J-beta primer mix that a second PCR of about 7 to 12 cycles was run. From the 5' RACE reads, TCRdb called clonotypes with MiXCR, one entry per CDR3 protein. The sample has 1.5 million or so distinct CDR3 sequences, around 42% seen once.

Source material: blood. This receptor was taken from a woman aged 18-29 years in good health. V is TRBV18 and J is TRBJ2-7; 7 bases fit TRBD1. The CDR3 sequence is CASSPNWGQPEPHGYEQYF. The CDR3 nucleotides are TGTGCCAGCTCACCAAATTGGGGACAGCCTGAACCCCATGGCTACGAGCAGTACTTC.